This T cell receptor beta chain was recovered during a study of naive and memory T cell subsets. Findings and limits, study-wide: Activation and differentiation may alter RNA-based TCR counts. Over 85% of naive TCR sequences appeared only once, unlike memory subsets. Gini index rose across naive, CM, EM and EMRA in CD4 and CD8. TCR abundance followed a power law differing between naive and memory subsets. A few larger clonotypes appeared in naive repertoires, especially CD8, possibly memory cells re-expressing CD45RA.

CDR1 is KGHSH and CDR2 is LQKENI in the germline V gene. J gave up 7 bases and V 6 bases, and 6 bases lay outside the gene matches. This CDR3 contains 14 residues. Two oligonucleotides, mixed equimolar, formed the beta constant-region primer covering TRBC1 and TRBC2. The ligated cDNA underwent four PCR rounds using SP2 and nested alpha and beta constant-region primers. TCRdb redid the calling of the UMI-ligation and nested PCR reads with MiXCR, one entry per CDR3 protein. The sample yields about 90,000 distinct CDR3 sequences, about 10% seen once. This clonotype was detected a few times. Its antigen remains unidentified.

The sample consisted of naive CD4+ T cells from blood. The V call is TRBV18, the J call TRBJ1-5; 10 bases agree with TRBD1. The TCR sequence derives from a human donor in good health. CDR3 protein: CASSQTGGDQPQHF. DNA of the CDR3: TGTGCCAGCTCCCAGACAGGGGGCGACCAGCCCCAGCATTTT.